One sample yielded the 21 T cell receptor beta chains listed below, sequenced in a study of T cells in Graves' hyperthyroidism and ophthalmopathy. The TCR beta CDR3 regions underwent amplification using RNA transcripts as the source. HTBI primers were the set used in a first-round RT-PCR of the TCR CDR3. TCRdb re-called the multiplex PCR reads with MiXCR, one entry per CDR3 protein. The table includes approximately 270,000 distinct CDR3 sequences, 13% to 15% detected once. Sequencing used blood. The source is a woman aged 35 to 49 with Graves' hyperthyroidism that later progressed to Graves' ophthalmopathy.

This rearrangement joins TRBV7-9 to TRBJ2-1, with D possibly TRBD1 on 5 matching bases. CDR3 length: 15 amino acids. The germline CDR1 and CDR2 sequences are SEHNR and FQNEAQ (reference sequence). V gave up 5 bases and J gave up 5 bases, with 16 bases separating them. CDR3 bases: TGTGCCAGCAGCCCTCTGGAGACAGCCAACAATGAGCAGTTCTTC. Translated, it gives CASSPLETANNEQFF.

In this sample, this clonotype turned up a few times. This chain links TRBV9 with TRBJ2-2; weak D call: TRBD2 (6 bases). The ends were cut back, 0 bases at V and 5 bases at J, with 11 bases in the middle. This CDR3 region has 15 residues. Germline CDR1 SGDLS, CDR2 YYNGEE. CDR3: CASSVGGGGTGELFF. In DNA form, the CDR3 reads TGTGCCAGCAGCGTAGGAGGAGGAGGGACCGGGGAGCTGTTTTTT.

The V and J genes are TRBV2 and TRBJ2-7; no firm D call. The length of the CDR3 is 12 residues. V dropped 2 bases and J dropped 3 bases, with 5 bases sitting between them. Germline V gene data show CDR1 as SNHLY and CDR2 as FYNNEI. This CDR3 reads CASSEQIYEQYF. The CDR3 DNA follows: TGTGCCAGCAGTGAACAGATCTACGAGCAGTACTTC.

In this sample, this clonotype turned up many times. V and J are TRBV10-2 and TRBJ2-7; tentatively, D is TRBD2 (5 bases). V was trimmed by 7 bases and J by 2 bases, leaving 18 bases between them. The CDR3 sequence is 15 residues long. CDR1 and CDR2 (germline): WSHSY, SAAADI. Here the CDR3 DNA reads TGCGCCAGCAAAAAACCGAGTGGGAGACCCTACGAGCAGTACTTC. Translated: CASKKPSGRPYEQYF.

This clonotype was detected many times. The J gene is TRBJ1-4, the V gene TRBV6-1; TRBD1 aligns across 7 bases. The CDR3 is made up of 15 amino acids. With V trimmed by 5 bases and J by 8 bases, 11 bases remained unmatched. In germline, CDR1 is MNHNS, CDR2 SASEGT. The CDR3 bases are TGTGCCAGCAGTACCTCAGGGGGAGGAATAGAAAAACTGTTTTTT. Its protein product is CASSTSGGGIEKLFF.

This clonotype was seen ten or more times. The chain couples TRBV5-1 to TRBJ1-1; 10 nucleotides align to TRBD1. CDR3 length: 14 residues. Germline assignment: CDR1 SGHRS and CDR2 YFSETQ. The trim removed 4 bases at V and 7 bases at J, leaving 7 bases unmatched. CDR3 in amino acids: CASSRGQGDFEAFF. Here the CDR3 DNA reads TGCGCCAGCAGCCGAGGACAGGGGGACTTTGAAGCTTTCTTT.

The table lists this clonotype with many counts. V is TRBV28 and J is TRBJ2-7; TRBD1 matches at 9 bases. This CDR3 region has 16 residues. V lost 2 bases, J lost 0 bases, and 5 bases stayed unmatched. Looked up from germline, CDR1 is MDHEN and CDR2 is SYDVKM. CDR3 nucleotide sequence: TGTGCCAGCAGTTTAAGTGGGACAGGGAACTCCTACGAGCAGTACTTC. It yields the protein CASSLSGTGNSYEQYF.

This clonotype was seen repeatedly, ten times or more. The junction and the germline gene differ at one end; a read error may be behind it. The chain carries TRBV28 and TRBJ2-5; TRBD2 agrees at 13 bases. From germline, CDR1 is MDHEN and CDR2 SYDVKM. This CDR3 is 13 amino acids long. The CDR3 is CASSLPGLAGRDF. The CDR3 DNA sequence: TGTGCCAGCAGCCTTCCGGGACTAGCGGGGCGGGACTTC.

The chain couples TRBV2 to TRBJ2-5; 8 bases agree with TRBD2. Germline V gene data show CDR1 as SNHLY and CDR2 as FYNNEI. The CDR3 loop spans 14 amino acids. Unmatched junction bases numbered 8, after V lost 8 bases and J lost 3 bases. The CDR3 region has the DNA TGTGCCAGCTCGACCGGGGGGGGGGAAGAGACCCAGTACTTC. As protein: CASSTGGGEETQYF.

This clonotype was counted ten times or more. The chain joins TRBV10-3 to TRBJ2-1, with TRBD1 as a possible D gene (6 bases). The CDR3 extends over 16 amino acids. V lost 0 bases and J 6 bases, leaving 15 bases between the germline ends. Looked up from germline, CDR1 is ENHRY and CDR2 is SYGVKD. For the CDR3, the DNA is TGTGCCATCAGTGAGTCACTGGCAGGGGCGGGCAATGAGCAGTTCTTC. Amino acid sequence: CAISESLAGAGNEQFF.

This clonotype was detected ten times or more. The chain uses TRBV12-3 or TRBV12-4 and TRBJ1-5; tentatively, D is TRBD1 (5 bases). The CDR3 has 17 residues. V shed 2 bases and J shed 2 bases, with 16 bases lying between them. This CDR3 is CASSLKVLGQRNQPQHF. DNA for the CDR3: TGTGCCAGCAGTTTAAAGGTCTTGGGGCAGCGCAATCAGCCCCAGCATTTT.

In its sample, this clonotype was seen many times. This chain uses TRBV2 with TRBJ2-1; TRBD2 matches at 11 bases. Trimming took 7 bases from V and 6 from J; bases not matched to a gene: 5. The CDR3 loop spans 14 amino acids. Germline V gene sequence: CDR1 SNHLY, CDR2 FYNNEI. The CDR3 sequence: CASMGLAGGNEQFF. CDR3 nucleotides: TGTGCCAGCATGGGGCTAGCGGGAGGCAATGAGCAGTTCTTC.

This clonotype has only a few counts. The chain employs TRBV18 and TRBJ1-2, with 9 bases lining up with TRBD1. The CDR3 covers 16 residues. The germline CDR1 and CDR2 sequences are KGHSH and LQKENI. Trimming took 0 bases from V and 6 from J; bases not matched to a gene: 8. The CDR3 sequence: CASSPPLTGGYDGYTF. The CDR3 bases are TGTGCCAGCTCACCACCGTTGACAGGGGGTTATGATGGCTACACCTTC. Looking up the rest from reference TRBV18 and TRBJ1-2 gives the full variable domain: NAGVMQNPRHLVRRRGQEARLRCSPMKGHSHVYWYRQLPEEGLKFMVYLQKENIIDESGMPKERFSAEFPKEGPSILRIQQVVRGDSAAYFCASSPPLTGGYDGYTFGSGTRLTVV.

V and J are TRBV28 and TRBJ2-7; possibly TRBD1 or TRBD2 for D (6 bases each). Trimming removed 3 bases from V and 3 bases from J, with 12 bases in between. Germline CDR1 reads MDHEN; CDR2 reads SYDVKM. The CDR3 has 14 amino acids. In DNA, the CDR3 is TGTGCCAGCAGTTTTTGGGGGGCGAGCTACGAGCAGTACTTC. Translated: CASSFWGASYEQYF.

This clonotype was found many times. CDR3 in amino acids: CAIRGDPPYEQYF. The CDR3 DNA sequence: TGTGCCATCAGGGGGGATCCTCCCTACGAGCAGTACTTC. The V and J genes are TRBV10-3 and TRBJ2-7, with D possibly being TRBD1 or TRBD2 (5 bases each). Germline-derived CDR1 and CDR2 are ENHRY and SYGVKD. The CDR3 runs 13 residues. The V gene lost 6 bases and the J gene lost 2 bases, with 11 bases spanning the gap.

This clonotype occurred many times. This chain joins TRBV6-5 and TRBJ2-7, with D uncertain. Germline values: CDR1 MNHEY, CDR2 SVGAGI. The CDR3 extends over 14 amino acids. With 2 bases removed from V and 5 bases from J, the gap between germline ends came to 13 bases. For the CDR3, the DNA is TGTGCCAGCAGTTACAACACACGGCAGAACGAGCAGTACTTC. It is translated as CASSYNTRQNEQYF.

This clonotype appeared many times. The V and J genes are TRBV28 and TRBJ1-5; D remains ambiguous. The V end was cut by 5 bases, the J end by 7 bases, with 12 bases between. Germline V gene lookup returns CDR1 MDHEN and CDR2 SYDVKM. This CDR3 region has 13 residues. CDR3 amino acids: CASSLGSGQPQHF. CDR3 bases: TGTGCCAGCAGTCTAGGGAGTGGACAGCCCCAGCATTTT. The full variable domain, rest sourced from reference TRBV28 and TRBJ1-5, is DVKVTQSSRYLVKRTGEKVFLECVQDMDHENMFWYRQDPGLGLRLIYFSYDVKMKEKGDIPEGYSVSREKKERFSLILESASTNQTSMYLCASSLGSGQPQHFGDGTRLSIL.

This clonotype was seen at least ten times. The J gene is TRBJ2-7, the V gene TRBV5-1; D may be TRBD1 (6 bases). V lost 7 bases and J lost 3, with 17 bases in between. The CDR3 has 14 residues. Looked up from germline, CDR1 is SGHRS and CDR2 is YFSETQ. CDR3 DNA sequence: TGCGCCAGCGCCCCGGGACACAGACTCTACGAGCAGTACTTC. Translation: CASAPGHRLYEQYF. Drawing the rest from reference TRBV5-1 and TRBJ2-7, the complete variable domain is KAGVTQTPRYLIKTRGQQVTLSCSPISGHRSVSWYQQTPGQGLQFLFEYFSETQRNKGNFPGRFSGRQFSNSRSEMNVSTLELGDSALYLCASAPGHRLYEQYFGPGTRLTVT.

Ten or more counts support this clonotype. The rearrangement links TRBV7-8 to TRBJ2-7; D unclear. Germline CDR1 SGHVS, CDR2 FQNEAQ. The CDR3 sequence is 15 residues long. V dropped 1 base and J dropped 2 bases, with 12 bases sitting between them. CDR3 DNA sequence: TGTGCCAGCAGCTTAGAAGGAACAGTTACCTACGAGCAGTACTTC. It yields the protein CASSLEGTVTYEQYF.

This clonotype was found many times. The chain combines TRBV12-3 or TRBV12-4 with TRBJ1-1, with 9 bases lining up with TRBD1. J lost 5 bases, V lost 6 bases, and 4 bases had no gene match. The CDR3 consists of 13 residues. CDR3 sequence: CASSRTGATEAFF. The CDR3 DNA sequence: TGTGCCAGCAGCCGGACAGGGGCGACTGAAGCTTTCTTT.

This clonotype was seen repeatedly, ten times or more. The conserved final phenylalanine or tryptophan is absent from the CDR3, which likely points to a read error. This CDR3 is CASQGNSYEQYL. The CDR3 DNA is TGTGCCAGCCAAGGGAACTCCTACGAGCAGTACCTC. The chain recombines TRBV5-8 with TRBJ2-7; D unresolved. The germline gives CDR1 SGHTS, CDR2 YDEGEE. This CDR3 is 12 amino acids long. Trimming cost V 7 bases and J 0 bases, with 8 bases left between them.